This TCR beta chain comes out of a study of resident and recirculating memory T cells in vitiligo. Sequenced by immunoSEQ multiplex PCR; TCRdb stores in-frame clones only, minus some. The sample carries around 70,000 clones, 91% recorded once. No change in lesions over the prior 6 months defined stable disease. Stable patients also lacked confetti depigmentation, a sign of active vitiligo. The V segment lost 0 bases and the J segment 5 bases; nucleotides outside the gene matches: 6. Germline V gives CDR1 SGHTA, CDR2 FQGNSA. This CDR3 comprises 16 residues. This rearrangement joins TRBV7-2 to TRBJ1-1; TRBD1 matches at 10 bases. Sample: blood. This sequence was found in a male donor with vitiligo. Here the CDR3 reads CASSLALGTGETEAFF. The CDR3 nucleotides are TGTGCCAGCAGCTTAGCCTTAGGGACAGGGGAAACTGAAGCTTTCTTT.